The present entry profiles one T cell receptor beta chain with its context. Its antigen is unknown. Germline assignment: CDR1 LGHDT and CDR2 YNNKEL (reference sequence). The V segment lost 5 bases and the J segment 7 bases; nucleotides outside the gene matches: 12. The CDR3 spans 18 residues. Sequencing was performed with immunoSEQ multiplex PCR; in TCRdb, only in-frame clones are kept and a portion is missing. The table includes under 200,000 clones, about nine tenths detected once. These data are taken from a study of T cell responses to AZD1222 COVID-19 vaccine. Whole-study results and caveats: Donors, mostly white British, included more females; clonal diversity was possibly underestimated. Regions 160-218 and 743-854 dominated among vaccine-associated CD4 TCRs spanning spike.

The TCR originated in an adult in good health. This sample comprised peripheral blood, obtained on day 0 of AZD1222 vaccination. The chain links TRBV3-1 (or the pseudogene TRBV3-2) to TRBJ2-1; 15 bases align to TRBD2. The CDR3 sequence is CASSARTSGGARVNEQFF. CDR3 nucleotides: TGTGCCAGCAGCGCCCGGACTAGCGGGGGGGCAAGAGTGAATGAGCAGTTCTTC.